A selection of T cell receptor beta chains follows, all from one sample in a study of shared clonotypes between healthy human individuals. Sequencing used immunoSEQ multiplex PCR; TCRdb keeps in-frame clones, though not all of them. The table lists about 2.5 million clones, around 90% of them singletons. The material sequenced was naive CD4+ T cells from PBMCs. Receptors were obtained from a young man in good health. Some clones in this sample may be carry-over from other donors' samples. Each CDR3 is given with its conserved first and last residue. The D gene is left open where the match is weak. The size field is filled for only some rows; it gives once, few, many or a size class.

J	size	V	D	CDR3	DNA
TRBJ2-3	NA	TRBV14	NA	CASSQAGSYADTQYF	TGTGCCAGCAGCCAAGCGGGGAGTTACGCAGATACGCAGTATTTT
TRBJ2-3	NA	TRBV28	NA	CASSFGGGSDTQYF	TGTGCCAGCAGTTTCGGGGGCGGATCAGATACGCAGTATTTT
TRBJ1-3	once	TRBV9	NA	CASAGDPNWDTIYF	TGTGCCAGCGCGGGGGACCCCAATTGGGACACCATATATTTT
TRBJ1-2	NA	TRBV28	NA	CASSLSIYGYTF	TGTGCCAGCAGTTTATCGATCTATGGCTACACCTTC
TRBJ2-7	NA	TRBV28	TRBD2	CASSRRLAGAGREQYF	TGTGCCAGCAGCCGGAGACTAGCGGGAGCGGGACGCGAGCAGTACTTC
TRBJ2-2	NA	TRBV7-2	TRBD1	CASSAKQGTTGELFF	TGTGCCAGCAGCGCGAAACAGGGGACCACCGGGGAGCTGTTTTTT
TRBJ1-1	once	TRBV29-1	TRBD1	CSVRGGFAEAFF	TGCAGCGTCAGGGGGGGGTTCGCTGAAGCTTTCTTT
TRBJ2-3	NA	TRBV7-9	TRBD1	CASSSDRVVTDTQYF	TGTGCCAGCAGCAGCGACAGGGTGGTCACAGATACGCAGTATTTT
TRBJ1-2	NA	TRBV11-2	NA	CASSLGLMDYGYTF	TGTGCCAGCAGCTTAGGGCTGATGGACTATGGCTACACCTTC
TRBJ1-1	NA	TRBV10-2	NA	CASSEFNLEAFF	TGCGCCAGCAGTGAGTTTAACCTTGAAGCTTTCTTT
TRBJ2-2	NA	TRBV2	NA	CASRRPGTADTGELFF	TGTGCCAGCAGGCGCCCAGGAACTGCGGACACCGGGGAGCTGTTTTTT
TRBJ1-5	NA	TRBV28	NA	CASGWQSNQPQHF	TGTGCCAGCGGGTGGCAGAGCAATCAGCCCCAGCATTTT
TRBJ2-7	NA	TRBV9	TRBD2	CASSVGSGASSYEQYF	TGTGCCAGCAGCGTAGGGAGCGGGGCCAGCTCCTACGAGCAGTACTTC
TRBJ1-1	NA	TRBV7-9	NA	CASSFQEYTEAFF	TGTGCCAGCAGCTTCCAGGAATACACTGAAGCTTTCTTT
TRBJ1-2	once	TRBV4-2	NA	CASSLGSSQTLGYGYTF	TGTGCCAGCAGCCTCGGAAGCTCCCAGACTTTAGGCTATGGCTACACCTTC
TRBJ1-2	NA	TRBV6-1	NA	CASSEFEGRTNGYTF	TGTGCCAGCAGTGAATTTGAGGGGCGGACCAATGGCTACACCTTC
TRBJ2-7	once	TRBV5-1	TRBD2	CASRRLAGGDLSAEQYF	TGCGCCAGCAGGAGACTAGCGGGAGGGGATTTGAGCGCTGAGCAGTACTTC
TRBJ2-7	NA	TRBV11-2	NA	CASSLRQSRREQYF	TGTGCCAGCAGCCTACGACAGTCTCGACGCGAGCAGTACTTC
TRBJ2-1	NA	TRBV7-3	TRBD2	CASSLTLAGMAEQFF	TGTGCCAGCAGCTTAACACTAGCGGGAATGGCTGAGCAGTTCTTC
TRBJ1-2	NA	TRBV25-1	NA	CASRKGGVNYGYTF	TGTGCCAGCAGAAAAGGGGGAGTGAACTATGGCTACACCTTC
TRBJ1-2	NA	TRBV19	NA	CASSIGAAGYGYTF	TGTGCCAGTAGTATAGGGGCAGCTGGCTATGGCTACACCTTC
TRBJ1-2	NA	TRBV7-8	TRBD1	CASSLAMLTGGGYTF	TGTGCCAGCAGCTTAGCGATGTTGACAGGGGGAGGCTACACCTTC
TRBJ1-2	NA	TRBV29-1	TRBD1	CSVEDPPLQGASYGYTF	TGCAGCGTTGAAGATCCGCCCCTACAGGGGGCGAGCTATGGCTACACCTTC
TRBJ2-3	NA	TRBV28	TRBD2	CASSSIAGTSATDTQYF	TGTGCCAGCAGTTCCATCGCCGGGACTAGCGCCACAGATACGCAGTATTTT
TRBJ1-4	once	TRBV27	TRBD1	CASSFGDRGREKLFF	TGTGCCAGCAGTTTCGGGGACAGGGGTCGGGAAAAACTGTTTTTT
TRBJ1-4	NA	TRBV7-9	NA	CASSDPGPLFF	TGTGCCAGCAGCGACCCGGGTCCACTGTTTTTT
TRBJ2-2	NA	TRBV2	NA	CASSVGTRTGELFF	TGTGCCAGCAGTGTTGGGACGAGGACCGGGGAGCTGTTTTTT